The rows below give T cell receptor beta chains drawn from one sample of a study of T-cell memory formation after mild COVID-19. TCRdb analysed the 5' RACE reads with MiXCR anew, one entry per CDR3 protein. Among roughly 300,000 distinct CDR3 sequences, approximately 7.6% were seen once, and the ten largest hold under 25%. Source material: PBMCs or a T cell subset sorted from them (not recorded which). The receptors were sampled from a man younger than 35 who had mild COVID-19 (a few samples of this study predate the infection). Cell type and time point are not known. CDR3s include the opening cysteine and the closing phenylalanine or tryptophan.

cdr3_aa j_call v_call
CASSRSGPNSPLHF TRBJ1-6 TRBV7-2
CASSLQGAGTAFF TRBJ1-1 TRBV28
CASSLGADRLAGYNEQFF TRBJ2-1 TRBV7-8
CASSESRGGLLADTQYF TRBJ2-3 TRBV2
CSVNRGLNTGELFF TRBJ2-2 TRBV29-1
CATSDPGPNYGYTF TRBJ1-2 TRBV24-1
CASSPPPGRRRNSPLHF TRBJ1-6 TRBV6-2/TRBV6-3
CASSYVRGGTGELFF TRBJ2-2 TRBV5-1
CASTLRQGDTGELFF TRBJ2-2 TRBV12-3/TRBV12-4
CSIPGGDTEAFF TRBJ1-1 TRBV29-1
CAIRGLTSGANVLTF TRBJ2-6 TRBV10-3
CASSPSGQGAFF TRBJ1-1 TRBV6-6
CASSSPGAGSQPQHF TRBJ1-5 TRBV28
CASSIQRYRTGENIQYF TRBJ2-4 TRBV19
CASSTDNNEQFF TRBJ2-1 TRBV12-3/TRBV12-4
CASSSGLGSNQPQHF TRBJ1-5 TRBV12-3/TRBV12-4
CASTLVGASGAAQYF TRBJ2-3 TRBV12-3/TRBV12-4
CASSVAQAGSQETQYF TRBJ2-5 TRBV9
CASSVEPSPETQYF TRBJ2-5 TRBV9
CASSQGRELAQETQYF TRBJ2-5 TRBV4-2
CASSPTRGTNEQFF TRBJ2-1 TRBV7-2
CASSSRQGPLGTQYF TRBJ2-5 TRBV6-5
CASSLWTGGWNSPLHF TRBJ1-6 TRBV5-1
CASSASNDIDAFF TRBJ1-1 TRBV6-1
CASSLTGHSGNTIYF TRBJ1-3 TRBV5-5
CASTPRGTVGEQFF TRBJ2-1 TRBV5-1
CSVENRDNYGYTF TRBJ1-2 TRBV29-1
CAISDRRDGLSEQFF TRBJ2-1 TRBV10-3
CASSSTGGSNQPQHF TRBJ1-5 TRBV7-9
CASSTTAGLWETQYF TRBJ2-5 TRBV12-3/TRBV12-4
CASRKWGDVSYNEQFF TRBJ2-1 TRBV11-2
CASSGEIEGPGELFF TRBJ2-2 TRBV9
CASSLWTGEPFF TRBJ1-1 TRBV5-6
CASSVPVGGEQFF TRBJ2-1 TRBV9
CASRSQGNTGELFF TRBJ2-2 TRBV12-3/TRBV12-4
CAATPLGGDEQYF TRBJ2-7 TRBV10-3
CASSQVGRRNTEAFF TRBJ1-1 TRBV4-1
CASPPGGLPDTQYF TRBJ2-3 TRBV12-3/TRBV12-4
CASRTLTRDREHEQFF TRBJ2-1 TRBV28
CASSSATGNSPLHF TRBJ1-6 TRBV28
CASSQVGGGGEQYF TRBJ2-7 TRBV4-1
CASSFAGQGAGELFF TRBJ2-2 TRBV7-3
CASSASGGDSTDTQYF TRBJ2-3 TRBV6-4
CASSWDAQGTQYF TRBJ2-5 TRBV7-7
CASSNRGVTEAFF TRBJ1-1 TRBV13
CASSYPQGGETQYF TRBJ2-5 TRBV28
CASSLVPGSNQPQHF TRBJ1-5 TRBV5-1
CASSHGGNSPLHF TRBJ1-6 TRBV4-3
CASSPRQGTLGGYTF TRBJ1-2 TRBV27
CASSQVDGDGYTF TRBJ1-2 TRBV4-2
CASSRLDSGNTIYF TRBJ1-3 TRBV7-2
CASPSPDTQYF TRBJ2-3 TRBV12-3/TRBV12-4